This TCR beta chain was captured by sequencing in a study of siplizumab effects on memory and regulatory T cells. Study results and limitations: Naive versus memory phenotype went unassigned for roughly 75-97% of proliferating CD4+ or CD8+ clones. Mapping to unstimulated subsets was achieved for only a minor fraction of alloreactive clones.

With respect to this clone: As yet, its antigen is unknown.

The assay was immunoSEQ multiplex PCR, and TCRdb's table has in-frame clones only and misses some. In the table there are approximately 98,000 clones, roughly 94% of which are singletons. The CDR3 has 15 residues. V lost 0 bases and J 3 bases, leaving 11 bases between the germline ends. Per germline, CDR1 LGHNA and CDR2 YNFKEQ. The sample consisted of non-Treg CD4+ T cells sorted from blood. This clonotype was sampled from a human donor in good health. The rearrangement links TRBV4-2 to TRBJ1-1; TRBD1 is a possible D gene (5 bases). Written as DNA, the CDR3 is TGTGCCAGCAGCCAAGATTTGGGGGACGACACTGAAGCTTTCTTT. It specifies CASSQDLGDDTEAFF.